Below are 8 T cell receptor beta chains sequenced from a single sample in a study of T cells in Graves' hyperthyroidism and ophthalmopathy. There were TCR beta CDR3 regions amplified from RNA transcripts. HTBI primers drove first-round RT-PCR of the TCR CDR3. MiXCR was run by TCRdb on the multiplex PCR reads, yielding one entry per CDR3 protein. The sample records approximately 400,000 distinct CDR3 sequences, 25% being singletons. The sample taken for sequencing was blood. These receptors were collected from a man between 45 and 60 years old with Graves' hyperthyroidism.

The rearrangement uses TRBV10-3 and TRBJ2-1, with TRBD2 matching 7 bases. The trim removed 2 bases at V and 5 bases at J, leaving 9 bases unmatched. The CDR3 extends over 16 amino acids. Germline-derived CDR1 and CDR2 are ENHRY and SYGVKD. CDR3 protein: CAISESWSGDHNEQFF. The CDR3 DNA is TGTGCCATCAGTGAGAGCTGGAGCGGGGACCACAATGAGCAGTTCTTC.

There are a few counts of this clonotype. The chain recombines TRBV29-1 with TRBJ2-1, with 14 nucleotides matching TRBD2. This CDR3 has 15 residues. CDR1 is SQVTM and CDR2 is ANQGSEA in the germline V gene. V lost 6 bases and J lost 9; bases outside the gene matches: 10. CDR3 DNA: TGCAGCGTCAGACAGACTAGCGGGAGGGCAGGTGAGCAGTTCTTC. It translates to CSVRQTSGRAGEQFF.

This clonotype was seen a handful of times. This chain joins TRBV7-9 and TRBJ2-3; TRBD2 agrees at 8 bases. This CDR3 comprises 19 residues. CDR1 is SEHNR, CDR2 FQNEAQ, per germline (reference sequence). V shed 5 bases and J 6 bases; nucleotides not matched to a gene: 22. CDR3 amino acids: CASSPPLSKLAEKGDTQYF. Here the CDR3 DNA reads TGTGCCAGCAGCCCCCCACTGTCGAAACTAGCGGAAAAAGGGGATACGCAGTATTTT.

The genes are TRBV7-9 and TRBJ2-1; TRBD2 agrees at 13 bases. CDR1 is SEHNR, CDR2 FQNEAQ, per germline (reference sequence). The ends lost 6 bases at V and 4 bases at J; junction bases unmatched: 9. The CDR3 is 17 residues long. CDR3 residues: CASRPLAGGFVYNEQFF. Here the CDR3 DNA reads TGTGCCAGCAGACCACTAGCGGGAGGGTTTGTTTACAATGAGCAGTTCTTC.

This clonotype has ten or more counts. The chain employs TRBV7-2 and TRBJ2-3, with no clear D. The V gene's germline CDR1 is SGHTA and CDR2 FQGNSA. The CDR3 loop spans 15 amino acids. V was clipped by 0 bases and J by 5 bases, with 12 bases between them. CDR3 nucleotide sequence: TGTGCCAGCAGCTTAGCTGGCATGAGTGGAGATACGCAGTATTTT. It translates to CASSLAGMSGDTQYF. The full variable domain, in which reference TRBV7-2 and TRBJ2-3 provide the parts outside the CDR3, is GAGVSQSPSNKVTEKGKDVELRCDPISGHTALYWYRQSLGQGLEFLIYFQGNSAPDKSGLPSDRFSAERTGGSVSTLTIQRTQQEDSAVYLCASSLAGMSGDTQYFGPGTRLTVL.

In its sample, this clonotype was seen many times. This rearrangement joins TRBV11-2 to TRBJ2-7; D not resolved. The CDR3 has 11 residues. Between the trimmed V and J ends, which lost 1 base and 7 bases, there was a span of 5 bases. In germline, CDR1 is SGHAT, CDR2 FQNNGV. In DNA, the CDR3 is TGTGCCAGCAGCTTAGTCACTGAGCAGTACTTC. Protein product: CASSLVTEQYF.

This clonotype was observed at least ten times. V usage is TRBV6-5 and J usage is TRBJ2-3; maybe TRBD2 (6 bases). V was pared by 0 bases and J by 0 bases, with 10 bases between. From germline, CDR1 is MNHEY and CDR2 SVGAGI. The CDR3 has 16 amino acids. The CDR3 spells CASSYSSGESTDTQYF. CDR3 sequence (DNA): TGTGCCAGCAGTTACTCTTCGGGAGAAAGCACAGATACGCAGTATTTT.

As for this clonotype: A read error may be the cause here, since a much bigger clone is one base away. This CDR3 fails to terminate in the conserved phenylalanine or tryptophan, so it likely reflects a read error. The chain recombines TRBV27 with TRBJ2-3; 14 bases line up with TRBD2. CDR1 is MNHEY and CDR2 is SMNVEV in the germline V gene (reference sequence). With V trimmed by 5 bases and J by 4 bases, 8 bases remained unmatched. The CDR3 runs to 17 residues. The DNA of the CDR3 is TGTGCCAGCAGTACGGGACTAGCGGGAGTTGGAGCAGATACGCAGTATCTT. Amino acid sequence: CASSTGLAGVGADTQYL.